This TCR beta chain was profiled in a study of cytomegalovirus exposure and HLA in healthy donors. To note about this clone: The antigen remains undetermined.

Germline CDR1 reads MDHEN; CDR2 reads SYDVKM. V gave up 7 bases and J gave up 5 bases, with 12 bases separating them. The CDR3 length is 12 residues. Generated by immunoSEQ multiplex PCR, the TCRdb table keeps only in-frame clones and is missing some. The table records fewer than 250,000 clones, around 87% of them present only once. Study-level findings and limits: Among the CMV-associated chains, a few were confirmed in vitro as specific for CMV antigens. With high specificity and sensitivity, the classifier reportedly diagnosed cytomegalovirus status.

Specimen: PBMCs. J is TRBJ2-7 and V is TRBV28, with a weak D call TRBD2 (6 bases). The source is a woman between 18 and 29 years old in good health and CMV-seropositive. CDR3: CASTSRGNEQYF. The DNA for the CDR3 is TGTGCCAGCACCTCTCGGGGGAACGAGCAGTACTTC.